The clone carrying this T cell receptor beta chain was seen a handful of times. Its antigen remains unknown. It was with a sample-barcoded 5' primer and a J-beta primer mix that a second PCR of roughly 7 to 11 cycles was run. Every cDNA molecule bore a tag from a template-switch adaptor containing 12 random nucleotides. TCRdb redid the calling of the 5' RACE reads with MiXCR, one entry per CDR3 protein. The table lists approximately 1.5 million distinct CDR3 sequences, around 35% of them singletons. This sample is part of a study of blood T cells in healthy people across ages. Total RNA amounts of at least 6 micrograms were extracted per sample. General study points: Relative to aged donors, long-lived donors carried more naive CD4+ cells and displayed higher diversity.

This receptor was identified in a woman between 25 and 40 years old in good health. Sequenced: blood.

Here the CDR3 DNA reads TGTGCCAGCAGTTTATTAATGACAGATACGCAGTATTTT. Translated: CASSLLMTDTQYF. This chain connects TRBV12-3 or TRBV12-4 to TRBJ2-3; D is uncertain. V lost 2 bases, J lost 3 bases, and 6 bases lay in between. This CDR3 spans 13 amino acids.